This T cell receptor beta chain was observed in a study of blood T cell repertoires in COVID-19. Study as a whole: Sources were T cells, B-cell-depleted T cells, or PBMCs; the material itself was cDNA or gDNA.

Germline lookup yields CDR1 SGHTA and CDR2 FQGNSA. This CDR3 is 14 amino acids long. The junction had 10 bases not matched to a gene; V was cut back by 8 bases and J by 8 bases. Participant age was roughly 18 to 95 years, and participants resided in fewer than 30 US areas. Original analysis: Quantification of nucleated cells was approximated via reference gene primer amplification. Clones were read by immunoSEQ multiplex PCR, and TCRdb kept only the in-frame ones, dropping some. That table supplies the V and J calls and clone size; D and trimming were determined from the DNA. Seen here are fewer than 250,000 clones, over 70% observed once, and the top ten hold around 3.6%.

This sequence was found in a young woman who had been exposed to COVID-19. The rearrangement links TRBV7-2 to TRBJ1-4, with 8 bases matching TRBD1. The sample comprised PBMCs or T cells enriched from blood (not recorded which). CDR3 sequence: CASSQGAPSEKLFF. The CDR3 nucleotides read TGTGCCAGCTCCCAGGGGGCGCCGTCCGAAAAACTGTTTTTT.